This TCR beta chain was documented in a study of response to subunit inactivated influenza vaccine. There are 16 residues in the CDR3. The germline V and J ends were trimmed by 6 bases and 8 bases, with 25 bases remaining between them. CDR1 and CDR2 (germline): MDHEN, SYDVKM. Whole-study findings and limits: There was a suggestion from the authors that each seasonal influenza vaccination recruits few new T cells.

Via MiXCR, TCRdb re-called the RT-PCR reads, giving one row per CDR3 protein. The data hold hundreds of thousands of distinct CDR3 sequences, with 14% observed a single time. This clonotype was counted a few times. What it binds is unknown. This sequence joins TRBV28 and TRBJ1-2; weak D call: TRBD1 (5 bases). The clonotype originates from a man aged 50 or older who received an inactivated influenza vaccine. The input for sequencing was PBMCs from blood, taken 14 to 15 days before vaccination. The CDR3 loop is CASSPIDYQGEGGYTF. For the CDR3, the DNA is TGTGCCAGCAGCCCGATTGATTACCAGGGTGAGGGCGGCTACACCTTC.